This paragraph reports one T cell receptor (beta chain). This clonotype has ten or more counts. Its antigen is currently not known. The junction departs from germline at one end; a sequencing error may be responsible. CDR1 and CDR2, looked up from the germline V gene (reference sequence), are LNHDA and SQIVND. The CDR3 runs 13 amino acids, cysteine and phenylalanine included. Of the read, only the CDR3 DNA is kept; its 39 bases are in frame from base 1. From the second PCR step onward, the TCR alpha chain libraries and the TCR beta chain libraries were amplified separately. To determine each donor's CMV status, fresh PBMCs were stimulated overnight with CMV viral lysate, and IFNgamma production from CD4+ T cells was then assessed. Using Miltenyi beads, CD4 T cells were first positively selected, and CD8 T cells were then positively selected from the CD4-negative fraction. Cells stained for CD3, CD4, CD8, CD45RA, CD27 and a live/dead dye were sorted on a BD Aria II into four subsets by CD45RA and CD27. For sorting, CD45RA-CD27- cells were defined as effector memory cells, while CD45RA+CD27- cells were defined as EMRA cells. A few healthy volunteers provided blood, and the blood of each volunteer was split into CD4 and CD8 T cells and then into four differentiation subsets. Roughly 120 ml of peripheral blood was collected from each donor, and PBMC were isolated from the blood using Ficoll-Paque PLUS density-gradient centrifugation. The sorted cells were lysed in RLT buffer, after which RNA was extracted using a Qiagen RNeasy kit and kept at -80 degrees C.

Library construction relied on UMI-ligation and nested PCR. To cover both TRBC1 and TRBC2, the beta constant-region primer consisted of an equimolar mix of two oligonucleotides. A single-stranded oligonucleotide bearing the SP2 primer plus a 12-nucleotide UMI was ligated onto the 3' end of the cDNA by T4 RNA ligase 1. Four rounds of PCR, combining the SP2 primer with nested alpha and beta constant-region primers, were used to amplify the ligated cDNA. Incubation of the ligation reaction lasted roughly 18-25 hours at 16 degrees C. PCR2 was usually performed as a SYBR Green qPCR and halted at a preset threshold so that over-amplification would not occur. Apart from the first purification, every purification step used Agencourt AMPure XP magnetic beads. Library amounts were measured by Qubit and library quality was assessed on a TapeStation, where the main peak was expected at around 650 bp. Pooled libraries were sequenced on an Illumina MiSeq with v2 2x251 paired-end kits, typically giving roughly 0.9-2.3 million reads per sample. Libraries were pooled at around 4 nM per sample, and roughly 4.5-7.5% PhiX was added to improve cluster recognition. Per the original workflow: Decombinator assigned V and J genes to Demultiplexor-processed FASTQ reads by tag matching, allowing a single base-pair mismatch. By using UMIs, Collapsinator corrected both sequencing errors and the frequency errors caused by PCR heterogeneity. CDR3Translator translated TCRs and extracted CDR3s from the conserved cysteine to the FGXG phenylalanine, flagging non-productive sequences. Repertoires were subsampled to equal numbers of UMI-defined TCRs before Gini, Shannon entropy and inverse Simpson indices were calculated. Power-law fits to clonotype abundance distributions were performed by maximum likelihood within the linear range. Similar UMI counts, unique TCR numbers and clonal distributions were obtained with the pipeline and with MIGEC on one naive CD8 sample. The repertoires were searched for 5,500 to 7,500 CMV-associated CDR3 sequences that had been compiled from VDJdb and a published dataset. TCRdb reanalyzed the raw reads on its own, using fastp at Q25 for trimming and MiXCR for clone calling, and kept in-frame beta chains. A single entry per CDR3 protein holds the most common genes and DNA from its merged rows. In this record, the V and J calls reflect TCRdb's handling and not the investigators' own analysis. This sample lists around 35,000 distinct CDR3 sequences; less than 15% were detected once. Of the sample, around 20% falls within the top ten clones.

The entry originates in a study of naive and memory T cell subsets listed by TCRdb under 2017. Regarding the complete study: Sorted naive and memory T cell subsets from peripheral blood were analyzed in the study using a UMI-based, open-source pipeline for TCR alpha and beta sequencing. The results of the functional CMV T cell responses matched the IgG serology results in every case. RNA was DNase-treated and reverse transcribed with TCR constant-region primers, mostly using SuperScript III. The full study reports these points: In both CD4 and CD8 cells, a rise in Gini index and a fall in Shannon and inverse Simpson diversity were observed from naive through CM, EM and EMRA. Single alpha or beta chain sequences, rather than paired alpha/beta receptors, were used to define clonotypes. TCR abundance followed a power law with an exponent that was different for naive and memory subsets but consistent across the three individuals. After error correction, only a single occurrence was seen for over 95% of naive TCR sequences, so much steeper abundance distributions were produced than in memory subsets. RNA-based TCR counts may be affected by expression changes linked to T cell activation and differentiation. The repertoire findings for the naive and memory subsets could not be validated against a ground truth because none was available.

The source material was effector memory CD4+ T cells from blood. The cell subset or site tag for this specimen amounts to: effector memory, CD45RA- CD27-. The receptor comes from a human donor in good health. The rearranged segments are TRBV19 and TRBJ1-6; no D gene is confidently identified. The DNA sequence reads TGTGCCAGTACTGGGTCCTTTAATTCACCCCTCCACTTT. Its amino acids are CASTGSFNSPLHF.